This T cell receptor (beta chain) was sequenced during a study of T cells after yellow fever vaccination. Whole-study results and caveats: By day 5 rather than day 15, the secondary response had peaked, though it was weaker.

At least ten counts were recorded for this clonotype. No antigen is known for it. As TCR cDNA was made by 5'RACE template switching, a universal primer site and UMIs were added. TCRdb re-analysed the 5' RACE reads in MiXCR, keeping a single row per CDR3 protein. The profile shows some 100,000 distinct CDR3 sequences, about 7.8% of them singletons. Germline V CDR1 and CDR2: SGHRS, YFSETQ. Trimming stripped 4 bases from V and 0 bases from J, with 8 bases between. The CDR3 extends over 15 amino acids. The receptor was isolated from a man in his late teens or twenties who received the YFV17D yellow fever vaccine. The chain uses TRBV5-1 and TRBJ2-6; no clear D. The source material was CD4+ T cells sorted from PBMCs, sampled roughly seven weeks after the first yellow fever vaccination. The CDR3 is CASSDTFSGANVLTF. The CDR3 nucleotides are TGCGCCAGCAGCGACACATTCTCTGGGGCCAACGTCCTGACTTTC.